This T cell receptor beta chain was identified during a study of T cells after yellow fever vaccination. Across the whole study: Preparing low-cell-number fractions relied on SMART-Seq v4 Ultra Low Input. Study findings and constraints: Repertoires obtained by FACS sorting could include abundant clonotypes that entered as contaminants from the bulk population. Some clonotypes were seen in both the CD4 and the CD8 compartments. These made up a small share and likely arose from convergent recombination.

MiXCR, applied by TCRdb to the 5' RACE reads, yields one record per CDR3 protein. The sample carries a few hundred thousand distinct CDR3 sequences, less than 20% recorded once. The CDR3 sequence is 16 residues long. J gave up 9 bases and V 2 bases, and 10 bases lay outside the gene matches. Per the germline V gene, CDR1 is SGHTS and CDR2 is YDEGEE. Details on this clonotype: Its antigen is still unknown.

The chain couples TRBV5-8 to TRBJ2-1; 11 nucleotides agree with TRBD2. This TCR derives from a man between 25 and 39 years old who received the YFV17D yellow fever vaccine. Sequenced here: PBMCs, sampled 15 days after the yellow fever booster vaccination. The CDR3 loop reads CASSFSASGRSSEQFF. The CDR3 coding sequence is TGTGCCAGCAGCTTTAGTGCTAGCGGGAGGAGTAGTGAGCAGTTCTTC.